This is a list of T cell receptor beta chains from one sample in a study of shared clonotypes between healthy human individuals. The method was immunoSEQ multiplex PCR; TCRdb's version includes in-frame clones alone and lacks a portion of them. The sample shows about 2 million clones, roughly 95% of them seen only once. Sequencing input: naive CD8+ T cells sorted from blood. The receptors originated from a man aged 18 to 29 in good health. Each CDR3 is given with its conserved first and last residue.

TRBV11-2	TRBJ2-1	CASSLDGTVIYNEQFF
TRBV2	TRBJ2-3	CASRSQVSTDTQYF
TRBV4-1	TRBJ2-1	CASSQDLSREGHFEQFF
TRBV23-1	TRBJ1-5	CASWQQGNSNQPQHF
TRBV5-4	TRBJ1-5	CASSLGIDQPQHF
TRBV30	TRBJ2-1	CAWSLGGYNEQFF
TRBV6-5	TRBJ2-5	CASSYSLMGRETQYF
TRBV13	TRBJ2-5	CASSLMTSAGMQETQYF
TRBV5-6	TRBJ1-5	CASSSGTVNFNQPQHF
TRBV9	TRBJ1-4	CASSVGPGTGGEKLFF
TRBV5-6	TRBJ2-7	CASSLGAYEQYF
TRBV10-3	TRBJ2-1	CAISELSGANEQFF
TRBV25-1	TRBJ2-2	CASKDQTYTGELFF
TRBV6-1	TRBJ1-1	CASSEAMRGTEAFF
TRBV5-1	TRBJ2-7	CASSLTVGVSYEQYF
TRBV28	TRBJ1-5	CASSPGNQPQHF
TRBV19	TRBJ2-7	CASSPGLAFEQYF
TRBV4-1	TRBJ2-7	CASSQTGQGAGEQYF
TRBV6-6	TRBJ2-5	CASSSPDYRGQETQYF
TRBV6-6	TRBJ1-1	CASRPGTGGTEAFF
TRBV4-1	TRBJ1-6	CASSGTDPMFYNSPLHF
TRBV4-1	TRBJ2-7	CASSQPSSGRPEQYF
TRBV30	TRBJ2-3	CAWSLAGGSTDTQYF
TRBV4-1	TRBJ1-2	CASSQEYTGGNYGYTF
TRBV28	TRBJ1-1	CASSPTGEGRTEAFF
TRBV13	TRBJ2-7	CASSTTGTPYEQYF
TRBV18	TRBJ1-1	CASSPPDGGRYGTEAFF
TRBV10-2	TRBJ1-2	CASSLGQGDGYTF
TRBV7-9	TRBJ2-7	CASSSYYEQYF
TRBV28	TRBJ1-4	CASSYGGAGEKLFF
TRBV27	TRBJ1-1	CASSLYTGGDTEAFF
TRBV4-1	TRBJ1-4	CASSQTTTLILEKLFF
TRBV27	TRBJ2-7	CASSLGVSAYEQYF
TRBV27	TRBJ1-3	CASRQGATTGNTIYF
TRBV6-5	TRBJ2-1	CASSAPGTGYNEQFF
TRBV5-6	TRBJ2-7	CASSSGLRTNEQYF
TRBV29-1	TRBJ2-1	CSVRDWGDNEQFF
TRBV11-2	TRBJ2-7	CASSPLDQDEQYF
TRBV5-1	TRBJ2-3	CASSLAGAGRSPTDTQYF
TRBV6-5	TRBJ1-5	CASSTGLSNQPQHF
TRBV2	TRBJ2-5	CASSESRGLGEETQYF
TRBV5-4	TRBJ2-2	CASSAATIGELFF
TRBV7-9	TRBJ1-5	CASSTDRVPDQPQHF
TRBV5-1	TRBJ2-3	CASRVSTDTQYF
TRBV9	TRBJ2-7	CASSVGVLFSESSYEQYF